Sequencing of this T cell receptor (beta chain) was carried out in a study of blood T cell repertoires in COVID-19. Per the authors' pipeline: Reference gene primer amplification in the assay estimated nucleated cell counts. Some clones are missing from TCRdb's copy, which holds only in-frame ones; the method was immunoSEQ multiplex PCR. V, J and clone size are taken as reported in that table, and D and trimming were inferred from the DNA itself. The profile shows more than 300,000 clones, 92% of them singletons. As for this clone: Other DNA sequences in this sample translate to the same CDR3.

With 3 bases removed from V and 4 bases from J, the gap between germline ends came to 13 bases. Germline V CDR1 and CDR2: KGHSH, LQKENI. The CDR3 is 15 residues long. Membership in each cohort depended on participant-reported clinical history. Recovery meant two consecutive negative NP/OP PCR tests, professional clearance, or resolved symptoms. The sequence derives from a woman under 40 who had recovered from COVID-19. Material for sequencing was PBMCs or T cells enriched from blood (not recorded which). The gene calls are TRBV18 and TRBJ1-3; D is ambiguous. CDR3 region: CASSPPAGGGNTIYF. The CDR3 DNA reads TGTGCCAGCTCACCCCCGGCTGGCGGAGGAAACACCATATATTTT.